The T cell receptor beta chain under discussion was sequenced for a study of shared clonotypes between healthy human individuals. This clone was counted between two and nine times. The identical CDR3 is also encoded by other nucleotide sequences in the sample. The assay was immunoSEQ multiplex PCR, and TCRdb's table has in-frame clones only and misses some. The table includes about 980,000 clones, over 75% detected once. The CDR3 extends over 13 amino acids. Germline values: CDR1 SEHNR, CDR2 FQNEAQ (reference sequence). Trimming took 2 bases from V and 3 from J, leaving 7 bases between them. This chain uses TRBV7-9 with TRBJ1-1; a weak D match, TRBD1 (5 bases). The sample was memory CD4+ T cells sorted from blood. Subset specified: CD45RA-negative fraction. This TCR was sampled from a young man in good health. CDR3 coding DNA: TGTGCCAGCAGCTTACGCAGGGACACTGAAGCTTTCTTT. This codes for CASSLRRDTEAFF. Full variable domain (rest looked up from reference TRBV7-9 and TRBJ1-1): DTGVSQNPRHKITKRGQNVTFRCDPISEHNRLYWYRQTLGQGPEFLTYFQNEAQLEKSRLLSDRFSAERPKGSFSTLEIQRTEQGDSAMYLCASSLRRDTEAFFGQGTRLTVV.